This T cell receptor (beta chain) was profiled in a study of T cell changes during pregnancy in multiple sclerosis. Some clones are missing from TCRdb's copy, which holds only in-frame ones; the method was immunoSEQ multiplex PCR. Seen here are about 100,000 clones, around 93% observed once, and the top ten hold roughly 2%. V shed 0 bases, J shed 1 base, and the junction held 6 bases outside the gene matches. Per the germline V gene, CDR1 is GTSNPN and CDR2 is SVGIG (reference sequence). There are 16 residues in the CDR3. V gene TRBV30 combines with J gene TRBJ1-1; 9 bases fit TRBD1. The specimen was peripheral blood, collected after pregnancy. The sequence derives from a female donor with multiple sclerosis, enrolled in a pregnancy study. The CDR3 sequence: CAWSVTRTGENTEAFF. DNA for the CDR3: TGTGCCTGGAGTGTTACTAGGACAGGGGAGAACACTGAAGCTTTCTTT.